One and the same sample provided the 29 T cell receptor beta chains below, sequenced in a study of response to subunit inactivated influenza vaccine. Using its own MiXCR run on the RT-PCR reads, TCRdb lists one record per CDR3 protein. This repertoire shows about 800,000 distinct CDR3 sequences, 21% found once; its top ten account for 9.5% to 13%. Sequenced here: PBMCs from blood, sampled 5 days after vaccination. All receptors derive from a man between 45 and 60 years old who received an inactivated influenza vaccine.

This clonotype was detected only a few times. The genes are TRBV19 and TRBJ2-7, with 8 bases identical to TRBD1. CDR3 length: 15 residues. J gave up 9 bases and V 0 bases, and 10 bases lay outside the gene matches. CDR1 and CDR2 (germline): LNHDA, SQIVND (reference sequence). CDR3 residues: CASSIDWTGRSAQYF. For the CDR3, the DNA is TGTGCCAGTAGTATAGATTGGACAGGGAGGTCGGCGCAGTACTTC.

The chain recombines TRBV11-2 with TRBJ2-5; 10 nucleotides match TRBD2. The length of the CDR3 is 19 residues. V shed 5 bases and J 0 bases; nucleotides not matched to a gene: 15. Germline V gene data show CDR1 as SGHAT and CDR2 as FQNNGV. The CDR3 bases are TGTGCCAGCAGCAATGTAAAACTATTACTAGCGGGGTACCAAGAGACCCAGTACTTC. It codes for CASSNVKLLLAGYQETQYF.

This clonotype was seen a handful of times. V usage is TRBV20-1 and J usage is TRBJ2-3; 11 bases are shared with TRBD2. CDR1 is DFQATT, CDR2 SNEGSKA, per germline (reference sequence). This CDR3 is built from 16 residues. The ends lost 8 bases at V and 3 bases at J; junction bases unmatched: 13. CDR3: CSLLSRASGRTDTQYF. The CDR3 region has the DNA TGCAGTCTCCTATCGAGGGCTAGCGGGAGGACAGATACGCAGTATTTT.

This clonotype was observed a handful of times. The chain uses TRBV27 and TRBJ2-2; TRBD1 aligns across 11 bases. This CDR3 is 16 amino acids long. V was pared by 5 bases and J by 7 bases, with 9 bases of the junction left unmatched. Germline CDR1 and CDR2: MNHEY and SMNVEV (reference sequence). CDR3 residues: CASSGAGTGGIGELFF. The CDR3 nucleotides read TGTGCCAGCAGTGGCGCCGGGACAGGGGGTATCGGGGAGCTGTTTTTT.

This clonotype was picked up a small number of times. V gene TRBV20-1 combines with J gene TRBJ2-1; no clear D. The V gene lost 3 bases and the J gene lost 7 bases, with 13 bases spanning the gap. CDR1 is DFQATT, CDR2 SNEGSKA, per germline (reference sequence). The CDR3 is made up of 13 amino acids. CDR3 nucleotides: TGCAGTGCTAGTCGCCCTATTTTGAATGAGCAGTTCTTC. As protein: CSASRPILNEQFF.

The chain links TRBV20-1 to TRBJ1-6; D is unclear. The CDR3 runs to 16 residues. Germline V gives CDR1 DFQATT, CDR2 SNEGSKA (reference sequence). V dropped 0 bases and J dropped 0 bases, with 9 bases sitting between them. Written as DNA, the CDR3 is TGCAGTGCTAGAGATTCTCCGAGCTCCTATAATTCACCCCTCCACTTT. It yields the protein CSARDSPSSYNSPLHF.

This clonotype was counted between two and nine times. This chain links TRBV12-3 or TRBV12-4 with TRBJ2-1; TRBD1 matches 7 bases. The CDR3 has 16 amino acids. Trimming took 5 bases from V and 0 from J; bases not matched to a gene: 7. Here the CDR3 DNA reads TGTGCCAGCAGTCATAACAGGGGTATCTCCTACAATGAGCAGTTCTTC. Translation: CASSHNRGISYNEQFF.

The chain recombines TRBV20-1 with TRBJ2-5; tentatively, D is TRBD2 (6 bases). The germline V gene encodes CDR1 DFQATT and CDR2 SNEGSKA (reference sequence). The CDR3 contains 17 residues. V lost 5 bases and J 4 bases, leaving 26 bases between the germline ends. CDR3 protein: CSAPKGGRQLQGETQYF. In nucleotides, the CDR3 is TGCAGTGCTCCCAAAGGAGGGAGACAGTTGCAGGGAGAGACCCAGTACTTC.

Only a few counts were recorded for this clonotype. The rearrangement links TRBV19 to TRBJ1-1; tentative D call: TRBD1 (5 bases). The V end lost 6 bases, the J end lost 4 bases, and 12 bases lay between the germline ends. The germline CDR1 and CDR2 sequences are LNHDA and SQIVND (reference sequence). This CDR3 is 13 amino acids long. CDR3 region: CASSRRGITEAFF. The CDR3 region has the DNA TGTGCCAGTAGCAGACGGGGGATCACTGAAGCTTTCTTT.

This clonotype was seen a few times. The rearrangement links TRBV7-3 to TRBJ2-7; a possible D gene is TRBD1 (6 bases). Germline assignment: CDR1 SGHTA and CDR2 FQGTGA. Trimming removed 5 bases at V and 6 bases at J, with 17 bases between. This CDR3 has 14 amino acids. The CDR3 DNA reads as TGTGCCAGCAGCCAACTAGGACAGAATACCGAGCAGTACTTC. This gives the protein CASSQLGQNTEQYF.

The rearrangement uses TRBV20-1 and TRBJ2-1, with 7 bases that match TRBD2. From germline, CDR1 is DFQATT and CDR2 SNEGSKA (reference sequence). The CDR3 contains 16 residues. V was clipped by 6 bases and J by 8 bases; unmatched bases: 19. CDR3 sequence (DNA): TGCAGTGCCCCACTACTTCAACACACTAGCGTCGATGAGCAGTTCTTC. Its translation is CSAPLLQHTSVDEQFF.

The table lists this clonotype with many counts. The gene calls are TRBV20-1 and TRBJ2-7; possibly TRBD2 for D (6 bases). Germline lookup yields CDR1 DFQATT and CDR2 SNEGSKA (reference sequence). V was clipped by 2 bases and J by 1 base, with 9 bases between them. The CDR3 covers 13 residues. The CDR3: CSARSGSSYEQYF. DNA for the CDR3: TGCAGTGCTAGATCCGGGAGTTCCTACGAGCAGTACTTC.

This chain links TRBV28 with TRBJ2-5; 10 nucleotides match TRBD2. Trimming cost V 6 bases and J 5 bases; bases outside gene matches: 6. Germline loops: CDR1 MDHEN, CDR2 SYDVKM. There are 14 residues in the CDR3. The CDR3 DNA is TGTGCCAGCAGCGAGAATAGCGGGAGGGAGACCCAGTACTTC. Translating it yields CASSENSGRETQYF.

A few counts support this clonotype. The CDR3, as DNA: TGTGCCAGCACCCTTAGTATAGGACCGTCGAACTACGAGCAGTACTTC. Amino acid sequence: CASTLSIGPSNYEQYF. This chain uses TRBV2 with TRBJ2-7; no firm D call. Germline CDR1 reads SNHLY; CDR2 reads FYNNEI. Between the trimmed V and J ends, which lost 7 bases and 3 bases, there was a span of 22 bases. The CDR3 contains 16 residues.

This clonotype was picked up many times. The V gene is TRBV6-2 or TRBV6-3, the J gene TRBJ2-7; D not certain. V was cut by 2 bases and J by 4 bases, with 9 bases left in between. The CDR3 extends over 13 amino acids. Germline V gene sequence: CDR1 MNHEY, CDR2 SVGEGT. CDR3 coding DNA: TGTGCCAGCAGTTACAGGGAAACTTACGAGCAGTACTTC. As protein: CASSYRETYEQYF.

A few counts support this clonotype. In DNA, the CDR3 is TGCGCCAGCAGGCCGGAGGGGGCGAACACCGGGGAGCTGTTTTTT. It codes for CASRPEGANTGELFF. V is TRBV5-1 and J is TRBJ2-2; tentatively, D is TRBD1 or TRBD2 (6 bases each). The V end was cut by 5 bases, the J end by 0 bases, with 11 bases between. This CDR3 spans 15 amino acids. Germline values: CDR1 SGHRS, CDR2 YFSETQ.

This clonotype was seen more than once but under ten times. The rearrangement joins TRBV11-2 to TRBJ1-2, with 12 bases that match TRBD1. CDR3 size: 18 residues. Germline V lookup: CDR1 SGHAT, CDR2 FQNNGV. The junction had 14 bases not matched to a gene; V was cut back by 4 bases and J by 5 bases. The CDR3 DNA sequence: TGTGCCAGCAGCTCGCTAACGGGACAGGGGGCCCGAGAGTATGGCTACACCTTC. Its protein product is CASSSLTGQGAREYGYTF.

This clonotype has ten or more counts. The chain recombines TRBV7-2 with TRBJ2-7; D is uncertain. The V gene lost 4 bases and the J gene lost 1 base, with 11 bases spanning the gap. Germline V lookup: CDR1 SGHTA, CDR2 FQGNSA. The CDR3 has 14 residues. The CDR3 bases are TGTGCCAGCAGCTCAGGACGGTTGTCCTACGAGCAGTACTTC. Its translation: CASSSGRLSYEQYF.

In this sample, this clonotype turned up a few times. The rearrangement joins TRBV7-9 to TRBJ2-6; the D gene is possibly TRBD2 (6 bases). The CDR3 loop spans 16 amino acids. Trimming left V 6 bases short and J 4 bases short, with 16 bases between. Germline-derived CDR1 and CDR2 are SEHNR and FQNEAQ (reference sequence). The CDR3 DNA reads TGTGCCAGCAGGCCGACTAGTTTATCCGGGGCCAACGTCCTGACTTTC. Protein sequence: CASRPTSLSGANVLTF. The whole variable domain, filled in from reference TRBV7-9 and TRBJ2-6, reads DTGVSQNPRHKITKRGQNVTFRCDPISEHNRLYWYRQTLGQGPEFLTYFQNEAQLEKSRLLSDRFSAERPKGSFSTLEIQRTEQGDSAMYLCASRPTSLSGANVLTFGAGSRLTVL.

The rearrangement joins TRBV20-1 to TRBJ2-3; the match to TRBD2 covers 12 bases. Looked up from germline, CDR1 is DFQATT and CDR2 is SNEGSKA (reference sequence). V was clipped by 0 bases and J by 4 bases; unmatched bases: 5. CDR3 length: 16 amino acids. The CDR3 nucleotides read TGCAGTGCTAGAGATTTGACTAGCGGGAGAGCAGATACGCAGTATTTT. Protein: CSARDLTSGRADTQYF.

V gene TRBV7-2 combines with J gene TRBJ1-1; D possibly corresponds to TRBD1 (5 bases). The germline V gene encodes CDR1 SGHTA and CDR2 FQGNSA. The CDR3 loop spans 14 amino acids. V lost 5 bases to trimming and J lost 5 bases, with 15 bases between them. CDR3 nucleotide sequence: TGTGCCAGCAGCCAAGGGGCCGGGTGGACTGAAGCTTTCTTT. It is translated as CASSQGAGWTEAFF. Full variable domain (outside the CDR3, taken from reference TRBV7-2 and TRBJ1-1): GAGVSQSPSNKVTEKGKDVELRCDPISGHTALYWYRQSLGQGLEFLIYFQGNSAPDKSGLPSDRFSAERTGGSVSTLTIQRTQQEDSAVYLCASSQGAGWTEAFFGQGTRLTVV.

The V call is TRBV2, the J call TRBJ2-5; 9 bases fit TRBD1. The germline CDR1 and CDR2 sequences are SNHLY and FYNNEI. Germline trimming cut 7 bases from V and 5 bases from J; bases unmatched to any gene: 8. This CDR3 has 14 residues. The DNA for the CDR3 is TGTGCCAGCAATCCTGGGACAGGGAGGGAGACCCAGTACTTC. It is translated as CASNPGTGRETQYF.

This clonotype turned up a few times. The chain uses TRBV5-6 and TRBJ2-3, with 8 bases matching TRBD2. V lost 0 bases to trimming and J lost 0 bases; unmatched junction nucleotides: 6. CDR1 and CDR2 from the germline V gene are SGHDT and YYEEEE. The CDR3 length is 17 residues. DNA for the CDR3: TGTGCCAGCAGCTTGGAGGGACTAGTAGAGAGCACAGATACGCAGTATTTT. Its translation is CASSLEGLVESTDTQYF.

This chain uses TRBV12-3 or TRBV12-4 with TRBJ2-1; weak D call: TRBD1 (8 bases). Trimming pared 5 bases from V and 11 bases from J, leaving 25 bases between. The CDR3 covers 16 residues. CDR3: CASSGLYRGGMEKQFF. The CDR3, as DNA: TGTGCCAGCAGTGGCCTCTACAGGGGGGGTATGGAAAAGCAGTTCTTC.

The chain joins TRBV5-1 to TRBJ2-7; D remains ambiguous. Trimming removed 3 bases at V and 2 bases at J, with 12 bases between. The CDR3 runs 14 residues. Per the germline V gene, CDR1 is SGHRS and CDR2 is YFSETQ. CDR3 DNA: TGCGCCAGCAGCTCACAGCTAAGCGCCTACGAGCAGTACTTC. Amino acid sequence: CASSSQLSAYEQYF. Supplemented by reference TRBV5-1 and TRBJ2-7, the full variable domain reads KAGVTQTPRYLIKTRGQQVTLSCSPISGHRSVSWYQQTPGQGLQFLFEYFSETQRNKGNFPGRFSGRQFSNSRSEMNVSTLELGDSALYLCASSSQLSAYEQYFGPGTRLTVT.

This clonotype was counted between two and nine times. The V and J genes are TRBV12-3 or TRBV12-4 and TRBJ2-2; D remains ambiguous. This CDR3 is built from 16 residues. V gave up 5 bases and J gave up 0 bases, with 13 bases separating them. CDR3 region: CASSPYGLTNTGELFF. The CDR3 DNA is TGTGCCAGCAGTCCATACGGGCTAACGAACACCGGGGAGCTGTTTTTT.

This clonotype showed up just a few times. This rearrangement joins TRBV4-1 to TRBJ1-3; no clear D. The germline V and J ends were trimmed by 0 bases and 0 bases, with 12 bases remaining between them. This CDR3 contains 17 residues. The germline CDR1 and CDR2 sequences are MGHRA and YSYEKL. CDR3 DNA: TGCGCCAGCAGCCAAGAGATAAGGACCCACTCTGGAAACACCATATATTTT. The encoded protein is CASSQEIRTHSGNTIYF.

This clonotype was seen more than once but under ten times. This chain uses TRBV5-1 with TRBJ2-5, with 10 bases aligning to TRBD2. The CDR3 runs 16 residues. The germline CDR1 and CDR2 sequences are SGHRS and YFSETQ. V trimming: 1 base; J trimming: 1 base; junction bases outside the gene matches: 4. The CDR3 DNA reads as TGCGCCAGCAGCTTGATGGCTAGCGGGGGCCAAGAGACCCAGTACTTC. It encodes CASSLMASGGQETQYF.

The chain employs TRBV29-1 and TRBJ2-2, with D perhaps TRBD1 or TRBD2 (6 bases each). This CDR3 comprises 15 residues. CDR1 SQVTM and CDR2 ANQGSEA come from the germline V gene. V lost 1 base and J 4 bases, leaving 13 bases between the germline ends. CDR3 region: CSVEVGGLGTGELFF. DNA for the CDR3: TGCAGCGTTGAAGTTGGGGGGCTCGGCACCGGGGAGCTGTTTTTT.